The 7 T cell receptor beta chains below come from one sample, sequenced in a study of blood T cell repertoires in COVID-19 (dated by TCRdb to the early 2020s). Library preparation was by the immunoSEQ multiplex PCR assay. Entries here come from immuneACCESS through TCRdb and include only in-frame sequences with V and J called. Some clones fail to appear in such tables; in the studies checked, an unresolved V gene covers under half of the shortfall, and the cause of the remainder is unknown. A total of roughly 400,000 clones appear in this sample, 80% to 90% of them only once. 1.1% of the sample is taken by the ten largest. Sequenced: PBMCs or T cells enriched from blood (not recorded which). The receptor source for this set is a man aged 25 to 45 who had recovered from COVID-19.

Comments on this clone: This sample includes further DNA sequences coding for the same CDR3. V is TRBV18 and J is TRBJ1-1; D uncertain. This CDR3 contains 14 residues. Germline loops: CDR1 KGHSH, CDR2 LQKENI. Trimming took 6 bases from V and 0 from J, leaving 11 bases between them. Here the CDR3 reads CASSPKPLNTEAFF. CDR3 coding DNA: TGTGCCAGCTCCCCAAAGCCTTTGAACACTGAAGCTTTCTTT.

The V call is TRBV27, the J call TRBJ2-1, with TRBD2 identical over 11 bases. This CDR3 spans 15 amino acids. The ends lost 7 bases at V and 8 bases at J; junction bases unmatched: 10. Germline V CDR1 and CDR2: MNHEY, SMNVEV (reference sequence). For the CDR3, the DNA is TGTGCCAGCACCCGTAGCCTAGCGGGAGGCTATGAGCAGTTCTTC. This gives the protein CASTRSLAGGYEQFF.

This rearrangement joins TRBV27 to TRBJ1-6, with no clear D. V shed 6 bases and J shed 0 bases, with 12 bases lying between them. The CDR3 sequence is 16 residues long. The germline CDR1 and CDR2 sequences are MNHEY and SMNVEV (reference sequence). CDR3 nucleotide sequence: TGTGCCAGCAGCTGGAGTGCTAGCTCCTATAATTCACCCCTCCACTTT. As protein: CASSWSASSYNSPLHF.

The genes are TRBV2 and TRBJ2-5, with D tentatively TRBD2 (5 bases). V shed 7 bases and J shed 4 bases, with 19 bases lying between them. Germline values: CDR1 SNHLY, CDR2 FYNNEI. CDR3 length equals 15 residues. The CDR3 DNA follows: TGTGCCAGCACCCGGGAAGTAAAATTGGGAGAGACCCAGTACTTC. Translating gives CASTREVKLGETQYF. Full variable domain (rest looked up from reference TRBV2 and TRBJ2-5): EPEVTQTPSHQVTQMGQEVILRCVPISNHLYFYWYRQILGQKVEFLVSFYNNEISEKSEIFDDQFSVERPDGSNFTLKIRSTKLEDSAMYFCASTREVKLGETQYFGPGTRLLVL.

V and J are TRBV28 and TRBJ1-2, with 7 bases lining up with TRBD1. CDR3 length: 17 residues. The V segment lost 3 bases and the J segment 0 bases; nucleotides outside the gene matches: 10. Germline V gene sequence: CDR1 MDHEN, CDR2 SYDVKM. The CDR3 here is CASSFLGRGDTNYGYTF. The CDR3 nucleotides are TGTGCCAGCAGTTTCCTCGGCAGGGGGGATACTAACTATGGCTACACCTTC.

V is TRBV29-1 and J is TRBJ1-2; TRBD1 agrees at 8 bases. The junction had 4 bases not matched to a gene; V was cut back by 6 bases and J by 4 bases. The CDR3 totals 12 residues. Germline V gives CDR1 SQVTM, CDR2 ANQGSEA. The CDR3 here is CSVSGQGYGYTF. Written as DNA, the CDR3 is TGCAGCGTCTCCGGACAGGGCTATGGCTACACCTTC.

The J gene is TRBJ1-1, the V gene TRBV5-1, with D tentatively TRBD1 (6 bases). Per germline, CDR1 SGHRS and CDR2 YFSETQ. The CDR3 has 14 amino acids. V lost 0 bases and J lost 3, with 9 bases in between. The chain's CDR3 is CASSLVGGDTEAFF. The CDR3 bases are TGCGCCAGCAGCTTGGTAGGGGGAGACACTGAAGCTTTCTTT.